Listed below are T cell receptor beta chains from one sample, sequenced in a study of cytotoxic CD8 clonotypes in ibrutinib-treated CLL. Sequencing used immunoSEQ multiplex PCR; TCRdb keeps in-frame clones, though not all of them. The sample includes under 150,000 clones, approximately 80% of them seen just once. The starting material was PBMCs, obtained after 36 months of ibrutinib treatment. These receptors all come from a human donor with chronic lymphocytic leukemia. The CDR3 runs from the conserved cysteine through the conserved F or W.

v_gene	j_gene	CDR3aa
TRBV6-5	TRBJ1-1	CASSFTGQRNTEAFF
TRBV20-1	TRBJ1-3	CSASLGYTIYF
TRBV19	TRBJ1-1	CASSMGGIGTEAFF
TRBV19	TRBJ2-3	CASSMFPTSGRADTQYF
TRBV15	TRBJ1-2	CATSRAGTGPEGYTF
TRBV2	TRBJ1-5	CASSEGQGNQPQHF
TRBV27	TRBJ2-7	CASSLSSGPIEQYF
TRBV6-1	TRBJ1-5	CASTGQARSNQPQHF
TRBV6-5	TRBJ2-7	CASSPRTAFSYEQYF
TRBV7-6	TRBJ2-7	CASSNALEGPGNEQYF
TRBV6-6	TRBJ2-7	CASRPPSYEQYF
TRBV6-5	TRBJ1-1	CASSYTRRGYTEAFF
TRBV10-3	TRBJ1-1	CAISDWRGMNTEAFF
TRBV19	TRBJ1-5	CASSIGPRGGNQPQHF
TRBV4-2	TRBJ1-5	CASSQGPTGPNQPQHF
TRBV7-9	TRBJ2-5	CASSGRGHRHF
TRBV6-5	TRBJ1-5	CASSYRTGNQPQHF
TRBV6-1	TRBJ1-5	CASSEVLGSQPQHF
TRBV11-2	TRBJ2-1	CASSLGYNEQFF
TRBV5-4	TRBJ1-5	CASSLGGQINQPQHF
TRBV11-1	TRBJ2-3	CASRGGGTQYF
TRBV19	TRBJ1-5	CASTPALGGGNQPQHF
TRBV11-2	TRBJ1-2	CASSIDRARGYTF
TRBV9	TRBJ2-7	CASSVDPVGSYEQYF
TRBV11-3	TRBJ2-7	CASSLTGTGRYEQYF
TRBV5-8	TRBJ2-7	CASRRAAPYEQYF
TRBV5-1	TRBJ1-2	CASRSGLNYGYTF
TRBV4-2	TRBJ2-6	CASSQDLGSGANVLTF
TRBV7-9	TRBJ1-6	CASSLEVGGASSPLHF
TRBV10-3	TRBJ1-5	CAISESGQGQPQHF
TRBV11-1	TRBJ2-1	CASRYPGQGAMNEQFF
TRBV28	TRBJ1-6	CASSFGGTNSPLHF